A single sample gave rise to the 21 T cell receptor beta chains below, sequenced in a study of blood T cell repertoires in COVID-19. Sequencing was performed with immunoSEQ multiplex PCR; in TCRdb, only in-frame clones are kept and a portion is missing. This sample has fewer than 60,000 clones; roughly nine tenths occur once, and the top ten carry around 18%. The material sequenced was peripheral blood. The receptors were sampled from a human donor in a cohort sampled during active COVID-19.

The V call is TRBV29-1, the J call TRBJ1-4; no clear D. With 5 bases removed from V and 3 bases from J, the gap between germline ends came to 13 bases. Germline V gene sequence: CDR1 SQVTM, CDR2 ANQGSEA. This CDR3 has 14 amino acids. The CDR3 loop reads CSVPVGVANEKLFF. CDR3 bases: TGCAGCGTTCCGGTCGGGGTGGCTAATGAAAAACTGTTTTTT.

The chain combines TRBV9 with TRBJ1-1; 9 positions match TRBD1. The CDR3 sequence is 15 residues long. CDR1 is SGDLS, CDR2 YYNGEE, per germline. V dropped 3 bases and J dropped 4; count of bases not matched to a gene: 7. The CDR3 spells CASSEGQGLVTEAFF. CDR3 in DNA: TGTGCCAGCAGCGAGGGACAGGGTTTGGTCACTGAAGCTTTCTTT.

The chain recombines TRBV5-1 with TRBJ2-1; unclear D gene. The CDR3 has 12 residues. Between the trimmed V and J ends, which lost 0 bases and 10 bases, there was a span of 8 bases. Germline CDR1 reads SGHRS; CDR2 reads YFSETQ. Here the CDR3 reads CASSLGADEQFF. As DNA, the CDR3 is TGCGCCAGCAGCTTGGGGGCAGACGAGCAGTTCTTC.

The chain carries TRBV7-9 and TRBJ2-3; D possibly corresponds to TRBD1 (5 bases). V was shortened by 5 bases and J by 0 bases, with 12 bases between the two germline ends. The CDR3 runs to 15 residues. Per the germline V gene, CDR1 is SEHNR and CDR2 is FQNEAQ (reference sequence). CDR3 sequence (DNA): TGTGCCAGCAGCCAGGCGACAGCCAGCACAGATACGCAGTATTTT. Translation gives CASSQATASTDTQYF.

The V and J genes are TRBV7-3 and TRBJ2-1, with 8 bases that match TRBD2. V lost 0 bases to trimming and J lost 3 bases; unmatched junction nucleotides: 4. CDR3 length: 16 amino acids. In germline, CDR1 is SGHTA, CDR2 FQGTGA. The CDR3 protein is CASSLTGGGFYNEQFF. The CDR3 DNA follows: TGTGCCAGCAGCTTAACTGGCGGGGGGTTCTACAATGAGCAGTTCTTC.

This clone was picked up many times. The rearrangement uses TRBV19 and TRBJ1-5; TRBD1 is a possible D gene (6 bases). CDR3 size: 16 residues. CDR1 is LNHDA and CDR2 is SQIVND in the germline V gene (reference sequence). Trimming left V 7 bases short and J 6 bases short, with 22 bases between. CDR3 sequence: CASKDRDRLQGQPQHF. The CDR3 DNA sequence: TGTGCCAGTAAAGACCGGGACCGTTTACAGGGTCAGCCCCAGCATTTT. The entire variable domain, with the rest obtained from reference TRBV19 and TRBJ1-5, is as follows: DGGITQSPKYLFRKEGQNVTLSCEQNLNHDAMYWYRQDPGQGLRLIYYSQIVNDFQKGDIAEGYSVSREKKESFPLTVTSAQKNPTAFYLCASKDRDRLQGQPQHFGDGTRLSIL.

In its sample, this clone was seen once. This chain links TRBV19 with TRBJ2-3; 11 bases are shared with TRBD2. V lost 6 bases, J lost 2 bases, and 1 base stayed unmatched. CDR1 and CDR2 (germline): LNHDA, SQIVND (reference sequence). This CDR3 comprises 14 residues. CDR3 amino acids: CASRLAGATDTQYF. CDR3 coding DNA: TGTGCCAGTAGACTAGCGGGGGCCACAGATACGCAGTATTTT.

This clone was seen a handful of times. The chain links TRBV6-2 or TRBV6-3 to TRBJ1-5; 8 nucleotides agree with TRBD1. Trimming took 6 bases from V and 5 from J; bases not matched to a gene: 3. CDR1 is MNHEY and CDR2 is SVGEGT in the germline V gene. The CDR3 contains 13 residues. CDR3 amino acids: CASSLTGDQPQHF. The CDR3 nucleotides read TGTGCCAGCAGCCTGACAGGGGATCAGCCCCAGCATTTT.

The rearrangement joins TRBV11-2 to TRBJ2-7; 7 bases line up with TRBD2. After removal of 0 bases from V and 5 bases from J, the junction contained 4 bases not matched to a gene. In germline, CDR1 is SGHAT, CDR2 FQNNGV. The CDR3 loop spans 14 amino acids. The CDR3 DNA reads TGTGCCAGCAGCTTAGATTGGGGGGGGAACGAGCAGTACTTC. Translated: CASSLDWGGNEQYF.

This clone appeared a single time. The rearrangement links TRBV19 to TRBJ2-1, with TRBD2 identical over 9 bases. The V gene end was trimmed by 7 bases and the J gene end by 7 bases; junction bases not matched to a gene: 11. This CDR3 contains 15 residues. Looked up from germline, CDR1 is LNHDA and CDR2 is SQIVND (reference sequence). The CDR3 region is CASTPISGGENEQFF. As DNA, the CDR3 is TGTGCCAGTACCCCCATTAGCGGGGGAGAAAATGAGCAGTTCTTC.

The V and J genes are TRBV29-1 and TRBJ1-4; D is possibly TRBD1 (5 bases). Trimming cost V 7 bases and J 4 bases, with 16 bases left between them. The CDR3 contains 14 residues. Germline CDR1 and CDR2: SQVTM and ANQGSEA. DNA for the CDR3: TGCAGCGCAAGTCAACAGGATTATAATGAAAAACTGTTTTTT. It specifies CSASQQDYNEKLFF.

This rearrangement joins TRBV7-2 to TRBJ2-3, with 9 bases aligning to TRBD2. J lost 8 bases, V lost 1 base, and 16 bases had no gene match. The CDR3 has 18 residues. Per the germline V gene, CDR1 is SGHTA and CDR2 is FQGNSA. CDR3 protein: CASSLVGAGGGKRVTQYF. The DNA of the CDR3 is TGTGCCAGCAGCTTAGTAGGAGCGGGGGGAGGAAAACGAGTTACGCAGTATTTT.

A note on this clone: This CDR3 is also generated by other DNA sequences in the sample. This chain connects TRBV30 to TRBJ1-3; no reliable D call. Trimming stripped 1 base from V and 2 bases from J, with 9 bases between. This CDR3 spans 14 amino acids. Per the germline V gene, CDR1 is GTSNPN and CDR2 is SVGIG (reference sequence). CDR3: CAWSASSAGNTIYF. The CDR3 region has the DNA TGTGCCTGGAGTGCCTCGTCGGCTGGAAACACCATATATTTT.

This chain connects TRBV30 to TRBJ2-7; 8 nucleotides line up with TRBD1. The germline gives CDR1 GTSNPN, CDR2 SVGIG (reference sequence). The CDR3 runs 15 residues. V lost 4 bases and J lost 7; bases outside the gene matches: 15. The CDR3 nucleotides read TGTGCCTGGAACACAGGACAGGGTATTGGGAAAGAGCAGTACTTC. Translated, it gives CAWNTGQGIGKEQYF.

This clone appeared once. The chain links TRBV3-1 (or the pseudogene TRBV3-2) to TRBJ1-4; 11 nucleotides align to TRBD1. Germline V gene lookup returns CDR1 LGHDT and CDR2 YNNKEL (reference sequence). This CDR3 region has 17 residues. V trimming: 4 bases; J trimming: 8 bases; junction bases outside the gene matches: 12. This CDR3 is CASSPLKPRDRGEKLFF. Written as DNA, the CDR3 is TGTGCCAGCAGCCCGTTGAAGCCCCGGGACAGGGGGGAAAAACTGTTTTTT.

The chain has TRBV6-2 or TRBV6-3 and TRBJ2-7; D is uncertain. CDR1 is MNHEY and CDR2 is SVGEGT in the germline V gene. The CDR3 has 16 amino acids. V was pared by 0 bases and J by 2 bases, with 14 bases between. The CDR3 loop reads CASSYSNSIVPYEQYF. CDR3 in DNA: TGTGCCAGCAGTTACTCGAACTCAATAGTTCCCTACGAGCAGTACTTC.

The rearrangement links TRBV18 to TRBJ2-1; D may be TRBD2 (6 bases). The V gene lost 2 bases and the J gene lost 4 bases, with 12 bases spanning the gap. Germline values: CDR1 KGHSH, CDR2 LQKENI. The CDR3 covers 15 residues. This chain's CDR3 is CASSPVGGVYNEQFF. The CDR3 bases are TGTGCCAGCTCACCAGTCGGAGGGGTATACAATGAGCAGTTCTTC.

The V gene is TRBV6-5, the J gene TRBJ2-7, with D possibly being TRBD2 (7 bases). In germline, CDR1 is MNHEY, CDR2 SVGAGI. V lost 0 bases, J lost 4 bases, and 13 bases lay in between. This CDR3 is 15 amino acids long. The CDR3 spells CASSYSGGAWYEQYF. The CDR3 DNA follows: TGTGCCAGCAGTTACTCAGGGGGGGCCTGGTACGAGCAGTACTTC.

This clone was seen a single time. The rearrangement uses TRBV21-1 and TRBJ1-1; the table's D call of TRBD1 was not tested on the DNA. TRBV21-1 is termed a pseudogene. The CDR3 contains 15 residues. The CDR3: CASSKDGTGEGEAFF. Here the CDR3 DNA reads TGTGCCAGCAGCAAAGACGGGACAGGGGAGGGTGAAGCTTTCTTT.

CDR3: CASSLWAGEETQYF. Written as DNA, the CDR3 is TGTGCCAGCAGCTTGTGGGCCGGGGAAGAGACCCAGTACTTC. This rearrangement joins TRBV5-6 to TRBJ2-5; possibly TRBD2 for D (5 bases). V lost 1 base and J 3 bases, leaving 10 bases between the germline ends. Germline CDR1 SGHDT, CDR2 YYEEEE. The CDR3 consists of 14 residues.

This clone turned up a few times. This CDR3 reads CASRSQGNTEAFF. Written as DNA, the CDR3 is TGTGCCAGCAGGTCACAGGGGAACACTGAAGCTTTCTTT. The rearrangement links TRBV7-3 to TRBJ1-1; a possible D gene is TRBD1 (6 bases). Germline V lookup: CDR1 SGHTA, CDR2 FQGTGA. This CDR3 has 13 residues. V lost 6 bases and J lost 1, with 9 bases in between.